The T cell receptor (beta chain) described here comes from a study of identical twins. Study-level results: With monozygotic twins, out-of-frame TCR alpha sharing exceeded what models estimated. The authors drew conclusions from cross-sectional statistical analysis rather than following the same donors.

Template switching added a universal primer site, and cDNA bore unique molecular identifiers. TCRdb reprocessed the 5' RACE reads via MiXCR and lists one record per CDR3 protein. The data contain 690,000 or so distinct CDR3 sequences, about 9.4% of them singletons. This clonotype occurred many times. Its antigen is as yet unknown. These data were also filed under a second study, of yellow fever vaccine responses in identical twins. As that study records: Twin vaccine T cell responses reportedly seemed partly convergent, partly personalized.

Sequences were obtained from PBMCs. This sequence originates from a woman aged 18 to 35 in good health.

The CDR3 DNA reads as TGTGCCAGCCGGGAGCGATCCACCTACGAGCAGTACTTC. Translation gives CASRERSTYEQYF. The V and J genes are TRBV6-1 and TRBJ2-7; possible D gene TRBD2, 6 bases. V shed 8 bases and J shed 2 bases, with 13 bases lying between them. From germline, CDR1 is MNHNS and CDR2 SASEGT. The CDR3 length is 13 residues.